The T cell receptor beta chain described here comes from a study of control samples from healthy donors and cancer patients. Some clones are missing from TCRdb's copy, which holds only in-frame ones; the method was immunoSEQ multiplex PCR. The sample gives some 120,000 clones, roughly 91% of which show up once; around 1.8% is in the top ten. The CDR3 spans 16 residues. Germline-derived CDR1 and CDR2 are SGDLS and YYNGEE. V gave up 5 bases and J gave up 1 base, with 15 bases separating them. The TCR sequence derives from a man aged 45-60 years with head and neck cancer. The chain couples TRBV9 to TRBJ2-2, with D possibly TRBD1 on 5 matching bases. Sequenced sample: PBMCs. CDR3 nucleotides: TGTGCCAGCAGTGCAGCCTTTACAGGGAACACCGGGGAGCTGTTTTTT. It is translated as CASSAAFTGNTGELFF.